A single sample gave rise to the 19 T cell receptor beta chains below, sequenced in a study of neurological immune-mediated disorders. In TCRdb, the 5' RACE reads were re-called with MiXCR into one record per CDR3 protein. The sample contains 40,000 to 60,000 distinct CDR3 sequences, about 3% of which appear only once. Sequencing used PBMCs. The receptors derive from a man in his forties or fifties with multiple sclerosis.

This clonotype has at least ten counts. The V and J genes are TRBV20-1 and TRBJ2-1; D gene ambiguous. The CDR3 sequence is 11 residues long. Looked up from germline, CDR1 is DFQATT and CDR2 is SNEGSKA (reference sequence). With 7 bases removed from V and 5 bases from J, the gap between germline ends came to 9 bases. The CDR3 loop reads CSGWADNEQFF. The CDR3 DNA reads as TGCAGTGGGTGGGCAGACAATGAGCAGTTCTTC.

This clonotype came up many times. The chain links TRBV29-1 to TRBJ1-4, with D possibly matching TRBD1 (6 bases). The CDR3 runs 12 residues. CDR1 and CDR2 (germline): SQVTM, ANQGSEA. V was cut by 7 bases and J by 4 bases, with 10 bases left in between. CDR3: CSARDINEKLFF. The CDR3 DNA follows: TGCAGCGCTAGGGACATTAATGAAAAACTGTTTTTT.

This clonotype was observed a few times. A much larger clone lies a single base off, so this may be a read error. The chain recombines TRBV6-1 with TRBJ2-7; unclear D gene. Germline V gene data show CDR1 as MNHNS and CDR2 as SASEGT. Trimming pared 7 bases from V and 6 bases from J, leaving 19 bases between. There are 14 residues in the CDR3. This CDR3 reads CASIETQILPEQYF. The DNA for the CDR3 is TGTGCCAGCATAGAGACTCAAATCCTCCCCGAGCAGTACTTC.

This clonotype was observed many times. The chain uses TRBV15 and TRBJ2-5; maybe TRBD1 (5 bases). V shed 0 bases and J shed 4 bases, with 9 bases lying between them. Germline-derived CDR1 and CDR2 are LNHNV and YYDKDF (reference sequence). This CDR3 is built from 14 residues. The CDR3 DNA reads as TGTGCCACCAGCAGAGATGGGCAGGGAGAGACCCAGTACTTC. Its translation: CATSRDGQGETQYF.

This clonotype was observed at least ten times. The chain carries TRBV7-9 and TRBJ2-2; 7 bases align to TRBD2. Germline V gene lookup returns CDR1 SEHNR and CDR2 FQNEAQ (reference sequence). V dropped 4 bases and J dropped 6; count of bases not matched to a gene: 5. The CDR3 runs to 14 residues. The CDR3 loop reads CASSSTSLPGELFF. For the CDR3, the DNA is TGTGCCAGCAGCTCGACTAGCCTACCCGGGGAGCTGTTTTTT.

The table lists this clonotype with many counts. The chain couples TRBV5-6 to TRBJ2-5, with TRBD1 matching 11 bases. Unmatched junction bases numbered 12, after V lost 4 bases and J lost 13 bases. CDR3 size: 14 residues. CDR1 is SGHDT, CDR2 YYEEEE, per germline. CDR3 DNA sequence: TGTGCCAGCAGCAGGCCCGGGACAGGGGGTTTTCCGTACTTC. This codes for CASSRPGTGGFPYF.

Turning to this clonotype: A much larger clone lies one base from this, so it may be a read error. V gene TRBV20-1 combines with J gene TRBJ2-7; a possible D gene is TRBD2 (5 bases). The CDR3 totals 12 residues. Germline V gene lookup returns CDR1 DFQATT and CDR2 SNEGSKA (reference sequence). V was cut by 5 bases and J by 2 bases, with 10 bases left in between. The CDR3 protein is CSAPGKTYEQYF. CDR3 DNA sequence: TGCAGTGCTCCCGGGAAGACCTACGAGCAGTACTTC.

This clonotype was counted many times. This chain links TRBV3-1 with TRBJ1-4; TRBD1 agrees at 12 bases. Looked up from germline, CDR1 is LGHDT and CDR2 is YNNKEL (reference sequence). The V and J ends lost 2 bases and 10 bases, in that order; junction bases with no gene match: 14. The CDR3 covers 18 residues. The DNA for the CDR3 is TGTGCCAGCAGCCAAACGGGACAGGGGGCGATGCTATTTGGAAAACTGTTTTTT. This translates into CASSQTGQGAMLFGKLFF.

This clonotype was recorded many times. The rearrangement joins TRBV20-1 to TRBJ2-7; 13 bases align to TRBD2. This CDR3 has 14 residues. V lost 6 bases and J lost 2; bases outside the gene matches: 4. The V gene's germline CDR1 is DFQATT and CDR2 SNEGSKA (reference sequence). CDR3 region: CSASLAGGPYEQYF. DNA for the CDR3: TGCAGTGCCTCACTAGCGGGGGGGCCCTACGAGCAGTACTTC.

This clonotype showed up just a few times. The chain employs TRBV18 and TRBJ1-5, with D maybe TRBD1 (5 bases). Trimming stripped 0 bases from V and 5 bases from J, with 14 bases between. This CDR3 spans 16 amino acids. Per germline, CDR1 KGHSH and CDR2 LQKENI. The CDR3 sequence is CASSPPGGSADQPQHF. CDR3 in DNA: TGTGCCAGCTCACCACCGGGGGGGTCGGCCGATCAGCCCCAGCATTTT.

This clonotype appeared many times. An end of the junction differs from the germline gene, which may be a read error. The chain couples TRBV5-1 to TRBJ1-5, with D unclear. The germline V gene has CDR1 SGHRS and CDR2 YFSETQ. The CDR3 runs to 15 residues. CDR3 amino acids: CASSLEGDGNQPQNF. The CDR3 bases are TGCGCCAGCAGCTTGGAGGGCGACGGCAATCAGCCCCAGAATTTT.

This clonotype was detected a few times. V is TRBV4-1 and J is TRBJ1-5, with D possibly TRBD1 on 6 matching bases. CDR1 is MGHRA, CDR2 YSYEKL, per germline. Trimming cost V 0 bases and J 9 bases, with 12 bases left between them. The CDR3 is 14 residues long. The CDR3: CASSQDGGRGPQHF. For the CDR3, the DNA is TGCGCCAGCAGCCAAGATGGGGGCAGGGGGCCCCAGCATTTT.

In this sample, this clonotype turned up many times. The chain uses TRBV9 and TRBJ2-7, with TRBD1 identical over 10 bases. In germline, CDR1 is SGDLS, CDR2 YYNGEE. After removal of 4 bases from V and 5 bases from J, the junction contained 6 bases not matched to a gene. CDR3 size: 14 residues. The CDR3 bases are TGTGCCAGCAGCCGAGGACAGGGGGACCACGAGCAGTACTTC. It is translated as CASSRGQGDHEQYF. The full variable domain, in which reference TRBV9 and TRBJ2-7 provide the parts outside the CDR3, is DSGVTQTPKHLITATGQRVTLRCSPRSGDLSVYWYQQSLDQGLQFLIQYYNGEERAKGNILERFSAQQFPDLHSELNLSSLELGDSALYFCASSRGQGDHEQYFGPGTRLTVT.

The chain has TRBV30 and TRBJ2-2; D might be TRBD2 (7 bases). Germline assignment: CDR1 GTSNPN and CDR2 SVGIG (reference sequence). The CDR3 consists of 15 residues. The ends were cut back, 0 bases at V and 6 bases at J, with 14 bases in the middle. The CDR3 protein is CAWSVEGGPAGELFF. DNA of the CDR3: TGTGCCTGGAGTGTAGAGGGGGGGCCAGCCGGGGAGCTGTTTTTT. Filled out from reference TRBV30 and TRBJ2-2, the complete variable domain reads SQTIHQWPATLVQPVGSPLSLECTVEGTSNPNLYWYRQAAGRGLQLLFYSVGIGQISSEVPQNLSASRPQDRQFILSSKKLLLSDSGFYLCAWSVEGGPAGELFFGEGSRLTVL.

This clonotype has at least ten counts. The rearrangement joins TRBV11-3 to TRBJ2-5; TRBD1 agrees at 9 bases. This CDR3 is 15 amino acids long. With 4 bases clipped from V and 5 bases from J, the junction kept 8 bases outside the gene matches. Germline CDR1 reads SGHNT; CDR2 reads YENEEA. CDR3: CASSSYRGLQETQYF. CDR3 sequence (DNA): TGTGCCAGCAGCTCCTACAGGGGGCTACAGGAGACCCAGTACTTC.

About this clonotype: Without the conserved terminal phenylalanine or tryptophan, this CDR3 likely stems from a read error. The V call is TRBV3-1, the J call TRBJ2-1; D gene unclear. Germline V gene sequence: CDR1 LGHDT, CDR2 YNNKEL (reference sequence). V lost 2 bases and J lost 7, with 12 bases in between. This CDR3 region has 14 residues. Written as DNA, the CDR3 is TGTGCCAGCAGCCAAATGGGTGGGGATAATGAGCAGTTCAAC. Protein sequence: CASSQMGGDNEQFN.

Comment on this clonotype: A much larger clone differs by one base, so this may be a read error. CDR3 sequence reads: CASSFYGGRSNQPQHF. The CDR3 DNA follows: TGTGCCAGCAGCTTCTATGGGGGTAGAAGCAATCAGCCCCAGCATTTT. This rearrangement joins TRBV5-4 to TRBJ1-5; D might be TRBD1 (5 bases). The CDR3 runs to 16 residues. The V end was cut by 2 bases, the J end by 1 base, with 13 bases between. Germline V gene data show CDR1 as SGHNT and CDR2 as YYREEE (reference sequence).

Judged by abundance, this clonotype is medium-sized. The genes are TRBV24-1 and TRBJ2-1, with D unresolved. The germline V gene has CDR1 KGHDR and CDR2 SFDVKD. This CDR3 has 14 amino acids. V lost 3 bases to trimming and J lost 8 bases, with 13 bases between them. The DNA of the CDR3 is TGTGCCACCAGTGATCCAACTAACGAGGATGAGCAGTTCTTC. This translates into CATSDPTNEDEQFF.

This clonotype was seen at least ten times. The rearrangement uses TRBV25-1 and TRBJ2-1, with TRBD1 identical over 8 bases. The CDR3 length is 16 residues. In germline, CDR1 is MGHDK, CDR2 SYGVNS. The trim removed 6 bases at V and 2 bases at J, leaving 9 bases unmatched. The CDR3 is CASSPGDRGAYNEQFF. The CDR3 coding sequence is TGTGCCAGCAGCCCAGGCGACAGGGGCGCCTACAATGAGCAGTTCTTC. Combining the CDR3 with reference TRBV25-1 and TRBJ2-1 gives the whole variable domain EADIYQTPRYLVIGTGKKITLECSQTMGHDKMYWYQQDPGMELHLIHYSYGVNSTEKGDLSSESTVSRIRTEHFPLTLESARPSHTSQYLCASSPGDRGAYNEQFFGPGTRLTVL.